One and the same sample provided the 28 T cell receptor beta chains below, sequenced in a study of CD8 T cells in ankylosing spondylitis. TCRdb independently ran MiXCR on the 5' RACE reads; one entry per CDR3 protein. The top ten hold 15% to 20% of the sample, which has roughly 190,000 distinct CDR3 sequences, roughly 13% seen once. Sequencing was carried out using blood, either unsorted or a sorted T cell fraction (not recorded which). The receptors stem from a male donor with ankylosing spondylitis or in good health (not recorded which).

The table lists this clonotype with a few counts. The genes are TRBV27 and TRBJ1-1; D uncertain. The CDR3 length is 12 residues. The germline gives CDR1 MNHEY, CDR2 SMNVEV (reference sequence). Trimming shortened V by 5 bases and J by 2 bases, and 6 bases separated the two germline ends. CDR3 sequence reads: CASSGFNTEAFF. Written as DNA, the CDR3 is TGTGCCAGCAGTGGCTTCAACACTGAAGCTTTCTTT.

The CDR3 bases are TGTGCCAGCAGCTTTGTGACCGACGAGCAGTACTTC. This gives the protein CASSFVTDEQYF. The chain employs TRBV7-9 and TRBJ2-7; the D is unclear. Germline CDR1 SEHNR, CDR2 FQNEAQ (reference sequence). Trimming shortened V by 3 bases and J by 5 bases, and 8 bases separated the two germline ends. This CDR3 spans 12 amino acids.

The chain combines TRBV5-6 with TRBJ2-1; D gene uncertain. CDR3 length: 16 amino acids. CDR1 is SGHDT, CDR2 YYEEEE, per germline. Trimming stripped 1 base from V and 2 bases from J, with 13 bases between. CDR3 in DNA: TGTGCCAGCAGCTTGAGGGAAGGGTGGACCTACAATGAGCAGTTCTTC. This sequence encodes CASSLREGWTYNEQFF.

This clonotype was counted between two and nine times. V and J are TRBV4-1 and TRBJ1-2; D call uncertain. The V end was cut by 3 bases, the J end by 2 bases, with 7 bases between. There are 13 residues in the CDR3. The germline gives CDR1 MGHRA, CDR2 YSYEKL. DNA of the CDR3: TGCGCCAGCAGCCACCGAGACAACTATGGCTACACCTTC. As protein: CASSHRDNYGYTF.

The sample holds a few counts of this clonotype. The chain uses TRBV25-1 and TRBJ1-6, with D possibly being TRBD1 (5 bases). The CDR3 has 17 residues. Germline assignment: CDR1 MGHDK and CDR2 SYGVNS. The germline V and J ends were trimmed by 1 base and 7 bases, with 17 bases remaining between them. The CDR3 coding sequence is TGTGCCAGCAGTGAATGGCAGGTCCCAAAGGGGAATTCACCCCTCCACTTT. Its protein is CASSEWQVPKGNSPLHF.

This clonotype was found a few times. The CDR3 region is CASSLIGSTEAFF. The CDR3 coding sequence is TGTGCCAGCAGCTTAATAGGGAGTACTGAAGCTTTCTTT. The rearrangement uses TRBV7-8 and TRBJ1-1, with no clear D. The CDR3 loop spans 13 amino acids. Germline V gene sequence: CDR1 SGHVS, CDR2 FQNEAQ. Deletions cut 2 bases from V and 5 bases from J, with 9 bases between.

This clonotype was found many times. J is TRBJ2-1 and V is TRBV27; 10 nucleotides match TRBD2. The CDR3 is 15 amino acids. Per germline, CDR1 MNHEY and CDR2 SMNVEV (reference sequence). V lost 4 bases to trimming and J lost 5 bases; unmatched junction nucleotides: 5. CDR3: CASSYGAGGDNEQFF. In DNA form, the CDR3 reads TGTGCCAGCAGTTACGGAGCGGGAGGGGACAATGAGCAGTTCTTC.

The chain couples TRBV27 to TRBJ1-1, with 7 positions matching TRBD1. V was clipped by 11 bases and J by 1 base; unmatched bases: 7. CDR1 is MNHEY and CDR2 is SMNVEV in the germline V gene (reference sequence). CDR3 length: 13 residues. The CDR3 loop is CACRQGENTEAFF. CDR3 nucleotides: TGTGCCTGTAGACAGGGAGAGAACACTGAAGCTTTCTTT.

The V gene is TRBV18, the J gene TRBJ2-1; D is undetermined. CDR3 length equals 16 residues. Looked up from germline, CDR1 is KGHSH and CDR2 is LQKENI. The ends were cut back, 0 bases at V and 5 bases at J, with 14 bases in the middle. In DNA, the CDR3 is TGTGCCAGCTCACCACCGTTGGCTTCCTTAAACAATGAGCAGTTCTTC. Translated: CASSPPLASLNNEQFF.

This clonotype turned up a few times. This chain joins TRBV20-1 and TRBJ2-5; no firm D call. CDR3 length equals 13 residues. The V and J ends lost 0 bases and 3 bases respectively, with 8 bases between them. Germline CDR1 reads DFQATT; CDR2 reads SNEGSKA (reference sequence). The CDR3 DNA sequence: TGCAGTGCTAGAGATCCGGCAGAAGAGACCCAGTACTTC. It translates to CSARDPAEETQYF.

This rearrangement joins TRBV5-1 to TRBJ2-1, with a weak D call TRBD1 (7 bases). V lost 3 bases and J 0 bases, leaving 13 bases between the germline ends. The CDR3 is 16 amino acids. Germline values: CDR1 SGHRS, CDR2 YFSETQ. The CDR3 region is CASSSAGQSSYNEQFF. In DNA, the CDR3 is TGCGCCAGCAGCTCTGCGGGACAGAGCTCCTACAATGAGCAGTTCTTC.

The gene calls are TRBV5-1 and TRBJ2-1, with 7 bases aligning to TRBD1. The CDR3 covers 16 residues. J lost 2 bases, V lost 7 bases, and 12 bases had no gene match. The germline CDR1 and CDR2 sequences are SGHRS and YFSETQ. CDR3 nucleotides: TGCGCCAGCGCGTCTCCTGCGACAGGGACCTACAATGAGCAGTTCTTC. This encodes CASASPATGTYNEQFF.

This clonotype was counted many times. The CDR3: CASSQDRPYEQYF. The CDR3 DNA is TGCGCCAGCAGCCAAGATCGCCCATACGAGCAGTACTTC. V and J are TRBV4-1 and TRBJ2-7, with D hard to call. The CDR3 is 13 residues long. CDR1 is MGHRA, CDR2 YSYEKL, per germline. V was pared by 0 bases and J by 4 bases, with 7 bases between.

The V call is TRBV7-9, the J call TRBJ1-6, with a tentative D call TRBD1 (6 bases). The CDR3 extends over 16 amino acids. The germline V gene encodes CDR1 SEHNR and CDR2 FQNEAQ (reference sequence). The V gene lost 5 bases and the J gene lost 6 bases, with 17 bases spanning the gap. CDR3 amino acids: CASSATGTGSNSPLHF. Written as DNA, the CDR3 is TGTGCCAGCAGCGCTACAGGGACCGGCAGTAATTCACCCCTCCACTTT.

The gene calls are TRBV20-1 and TRBJ2-1; weak D call: TRBD2 (7 bases). Trimming pared 6 bases from V and 9 bases from J, leaving 15 bases between. Germline V gene data show CDR1 as DFQATT and CDR2 as SNEGSKA (reference sequence). The CDR3 is made up of 12 amino acids. The CDR3 coding sequence is TGCAGTGCGCGGACTAGGGGGGGTGAGCAGTTCTTC. It codes for CSARTRGGEQFF.

V is TRBV10-1 and J is TRBJ2-1; 7 bases agree with TRBD2. Germline trimming cut 6 bases from V and 1 base from J; bases unmatched to any gene: 3. The CDR3 runs 14 residues. Looked up from germline, CDR1 is WNHNN and CDR2 is SYGVQD (reference sequence). The CDR3 reads CASRSGDSYNEQFF. The CDR3 DNA reads TGCGCCAGCAGGAGCGGGGATTCCTACAATGAGCAGTTCTTC.

There are many counts of this clonotype. The chain is built from TRBV12-3 or TRBV12-4 and TRBJ2-1, with TRBD2 matching 9 bases. CDR3 length: 17 amino acids. The V segment lost 5 bases and the J segment 7 bases; nucleotides outside the gene matches: 15. CDR3 region: CASSPAPPSGIGNEQFF. The CDR3 bases are TGTGCCAGCAGTCCGGCACCACCTAGCGGGATAGGTAATGAGCAGTTCTTC.

The gene calls are TRBV20-1 and TRBJ2-3; the D gene is possibly TRBD2 (5 bases). The CDR3 is 13 residues long. V lost 6 bases and J lost 4, with 14 bases in between. The germline V gene encodes CDR1 DFQATT and CDR2 SNEGSKA (reference sequence). In DNA, the CDR3 is TGCAGTGCCAGACCACCCGGGGCAGATACGCAGTATTTT. It is translated as CSARPPGADTQYF.

The genes are TRBV6-6 and TRBJ1-5, with 7 nucleotides matching TRBD1. With V trimmed by 10 bases and J by 3 bases, 6 bases remained unmatched. CDR1 is MNHNY, CDR2 SVGAGI, per germline (reference sequence). The CDR3 runs 13 residues. DNA for the CDR3: TGTGCCATCCGACAGGGTAACAATCAGCCCCAGCATTTT. This sequence encodes CAIRQGNNQPQHF.

In its sample, this clonotype was seen many times. The chain employs TRBV13 and TRBJ2-7; the D call may be TRBD1 or TRBD2 (5 bases each). The germline gives CDR1 PRHDT, CDR2 FYEKMQ (reference sequence). Trimming cost V 1 base and J 2 bases, with 12 bases left between them. The CDR3 spans 15 residues. DNA for the CDR3: TGTGCCAGCAGCTTAGAAGGAGAGGGGCCCTACGAGCAGTACTTC. Translated: CASSLEGEGPYEQYF.

This clonotype has ten or more counts. This rearrangement joins TRBV29-1 to TRBJ2-1, with D possibly matching TRBD2 (5 bases). Germline V CDR1 and CDR2: SQVTM, ANQGSEA. This CDR3 is built from 13 residues. V was cut by 4 bases and J by 3 bases, with 10 bases left in between. CDR3 loop: CSVVLVNYNEQFF. DNA of the CDR3: TGCAGCGTTGTACTAGTGAACTACAATGAGCAGTTCTTC.

This clonotype was detected many times. This chain connects TRBV12-3 or TRBV12-4 to TRBJ1-2, with unresolved D. V lost 3 bases, J lost 8 bases, and 7 bases lay in between. The CDR3 has 11 amino acids. For the CDR3, the DNA is TGTGCCAGCAGTTTCCTGGGGGGCTACACCTTC. Amino acid sequence: CASSFLGGYTF.

The gene calls are TRBV3-1 and TRBJ1-1; D ambiguous. Germline V gene data show CDR1 as LGHDT and CDR2 as YNNKEL (reference sequence). The length of the CDR3 is 15 residues. Trimming removed 0 bases at V and 4 bases at J, with 12 bases between. The CDR3 loop reads CASSQDLGVGTEAFF. The CDR3 region has the DNA TGTGCCAGCAGCCAAGATCTTGGGGTAGGCACTGAAGCTTTCTTT.

This clonotype has a handful of counts. This chain uses TRBV12-3 or TRBV12-4 with TRBJ2-5; D is perhaps TRBD2 (6 bases). The CDR3 is 16 amino acids. The ends were cut back, 4 bases at V and 2 bases at J, with 17 bases in the middle. The chain's CDR3 is CASSSPLWREQETQYF. In DNA form, the CDR3 reads TGTGCCAGCAGTTCGCCCCTCTGGCGGGAACAAGAGACCCAGTACTTC.

The rearrangement joins TRBV7-6 to TRBJ1-1; possible D gene TRBD1, 5 bases. Germline CDR1 SGHVS, CDR2 FNYEAQ. The CDR3 spans 15 residues. The V end lost 0 bases, the J end lost 7 bases, and 15 bases lay between the germline ends. CDR3 sequence reads: CASSLAAAGRGEAFF. CDR3 coding DNA: TGTGCCAGCAGCTTAGCTGCGGCGGGGAGGGGTGAAGCTTTCTTT.

This clonotype was detected only a few times. The chain carries TRBV4-2 and TRBJ2-3; 7 bases fit TRBD2. The germline V gene has CDR1 LGHNA and CDR2 YNFKEQ. This CDR3 is 16 amino acids long. Trimming removed 4 bases from V and 1 base from J; junction bases left unmatched: 8. In DNA form, the CDR3 reads TGTGCCAGCAGCCTAGAGGCGGCGGGGGGCACAGATACGCAGTATTTT. Protein: CASSLEAAGGTDTQYF.

Remarks on this clonotype: A read error may explain this, as a much larger clone is one base away. V and J are TRBV25-1 and TRBJ2-5, with unresolved D. This CDR3 comprises 10 residues. V lost 7 bases and J 1 base, leaving 1 base between the germline ends. Per germline, CDR1 MGHDK and CDR2 SYGVNS. CDR3 nucleotide sequence: TGTGCCAGCATCCAAGAGACCCAGTACTTC. Its translation: CASIQETQYF.

At least ten counts were recorded for this clonotype. This chain joins TRBV20-1 and TRBJ2-3; D tentatively reads TRBD1 or TRBD2 (5 bases each). Trimming stripped 3 bases from V and 6 bases from J, with 16 bases between. This CDR3 contains 14 residues. CDR1 and CDR2 (germline): DFQATT, SNEGSKA (reference sequence). This CDR3 reads CSAREGPGPDTQYF. For the CDR3, the DNA is TGCAGTGCTAGGGAAGGACCGGGACCGGATACGCAGTATTTT.